The present T cell receptor (beta chain) was sequenced within a study of cytomegalovirus exposure and HLA in healthy donors. Study context: A previous analysis identified more than 100 million unique TCR beta sequences derived from around 200 million T cells. Overall study findings and caveats: An analysis was carried out at a later point. It showed that HLA-associated TCR beta chains were more clonally expanded than equally common non-associated chains.

The CDR3 has 14 amino acids. Between the trimmed V and J ends, which lost 6 bases and 0 bases, there was a span of 12 bases. CDR1 MDHEN and CDR2 SYDVKM come from the germline V gene. Vbeta (60) and Jbeta (13) primers were used in the PCR. Only in-frame clones appear in the TCRdb table, and some are missing; sequencing was by immunoSEQ multiplex PCR. Of about 140,000 clones detected, about 76% appear once; the ten largest clones hold 3.9%. This clone occurred a few times. What it binds is not known. The chain links TRBV28 to TRBJ2-7; unclear D gene. Sequencing was done on a sample of PBMCs. This receptor was identified in a man aged 18 to 35 in good health and CMV-seronegative. The CDR3 sequence: CASRFGGTSYEQYF. Written as DNA, the CDR3 is TGTGCCAGCAGGTTTGGCGGCACCTCCTACGAGCAGTACTTC.